This TCR beta chain came from a study of T cell repertoires in cytomegalovirus infection. Study context: Public TCR beta signatures indicated both CMV infection and matching HLA type.

One entry per CDR3 protein, called by TCRdb with MiXCR from the reads. The table shows over 200,000 distinct CDR3 sequences, with about 13% occurring only once. Trimming took 4 bases from V and 4 from J; bases not matched to a gene: 2. This CDR3 comprises 14 residues. The germline gives CDR1 SGHTA, CDR2 FQGNSA. This clonotype was observed many times. Its antigen is still unknown. Study observations and caveats: Of the TCR beta families, the public ones yielded a cumulative frequency that identified carriers of CMV plus the relevant HLA. Ex vivo responses were dominated by HLA-C-restricted CMV-specific TCR beta clonotypes.

This TCR was recovered from a human donor in good health (CMV status not recorded). Some clones in this sample may be carry-over from other donors' samples. This chain joins TRBV7-2 and TRBJ2-1; 9 positions match TRBD1. Sequencing was performed on PBMCs. CDR3 protein: CASSYRGLYNEQFF. The CDR3 coding sequence is TGTGCCAGCAGCTACAGGGGGCTGTACAATGAGCAGTTCTTC. Variable domain in full (rest from reference TRBV7-2 and TRBJ2-1): GAGVSQSPSNKVTEKGKDVELRCDPISGHTALYWYRQSLGQGLEFLIYFQGNSAPDKSGLPSDRFSAERTGGSVSTLTIQRTQQEDSAVYLCASSYRGLYNEQFFGPGTRLTVL.